This passage covers 19 T cell receptor beta chains from one sample sequenced in a study of cytomegalovirus exposure and HLA in healthy donors. The PCR contained 60 Vbeta and 13 Jbeta primers. Repertoires were generated with immunoSEQ multiplex PCR, while TCRdb's copy carries only in-frame clones and drops some. The profile shows some 180,000 clones, roughly 74% of them singletons. Specimen: PBMCs. The receptors were sampled from a woman aged 25-40 years in good health and CMV-seronegative.

CDR3 sequence: CASTSSIFTDTQYF. The CDR3 region has the DNA TGTGCCAGCACGTCTAGTATTTTTACAGATACGCAGTATTTT. The chain uses TRBV21-1 and TRBJ2-3; TRBD2 reflects the table's D call only, with no check against the DNA. TRBV21-1 constitutes a pseudogene. The CDR3 extends over 14 amino acids.

This rearrangement joins TRBV5-4 to TRBJ1-2; TRBD1 is a possible D gene (5 bases). The germline CDR1 and CDR2 sequences are SGHNT and YYREEE (reference sequence). V lost 1 base and J lost 2, with 12 bases in between. This CDR3 spans 15 amino acids. The CDR3 is CASSLPAGGNYGYTF. The DNA of the CDR3 is TGTGCCAGCAGCTTGCCGGCGGGGGGGAACTATGGCTACACCTTC.

The chain couples TRBV6-1 to TRBJ2-2, with 7 bases fitting TRBD1. Trimming at V came to 5 bases and at J to 4 bases, leaving 4 bases not matched to a gene. This CDR3 comprises 14 residues. Germline V lookup: CDR1 MNHNS, CDR2 SASEGT. The CDR3 DNA reads TGTGCCAGCAGTACGGACAGGTCCACCGGGGAGCTGTTTTTT. As protein: CASSTDRSTGELFF.

This chain joins TRBV5-1 and TRBJ2-7, with D perhaps TRBD1 (5 bases). V was shortened by 0 bases and J by 0 bases, with 10 bases between the two germline ends. CDR1 SGHRS and CDR2 YFSETQ come from the germline V gene. CDR3 size: 15 residues. The CDR3 bases are TGCGCCAGCAGCTTGGCAGGGATCGCCTCCTACGAGCAGTACTTC. It codes for CASSLAGIASYEQYF.

This clone was seen only once. In DNA, the CDR3 is TGTGCCAGCACTTCCACCGGGGAGCTGTTTTTT. Translating gives CASTSTGELFF. This chain joins TRBV27 and TRBJ2-2; D is ambiguous. The CDR3 has 11 residues. CDR1 is MNHEY and CDR2 is SMNVEV in the germline V gene (reference sequence). V was cut by 7 bases and J by 4 bases, with 4 bases left in between.

This chain uses TRBV4-2 with TRBJ2-7; 7 bases fit TRBD1. From germline, CDR1 is LGHNA and CDR2 YNFKEQ. J gave up 2 bases and V 4 bases, and 2 bases lay outside the gene matches. The CDR3 contains 13 residues. The DNA of the CDR3 is TGTGCCAGCAGCCGAGACAGGGCCTACGAGCAGTACTTC. Protein: CASSRDRAYEQYF.

This chain uses TRBV11-2 with TRBJ1-2; the match to TRBD1 covers 7 bases. The CDR3 length is 16 residues. CDR1 is SGHAT and CDR2 is FQNNGV in the germline V gene. Trimming cost V 1 base and J 7 bases; bases outside gene matches: 12. The CDR3 loop is CASSLGRGATGAGYTF. The CDR3 DNA reads TGTGCCAGCAGCTTAGGGAGAGGTGCTACAGGGGCTGGCTACACCTTC.

The J gene is TRBJ2-4, the V gene TRBV5-6, with D possibly TRBD2 on 6 matching bases. The CDR3 runs to 15 residues. Germline V lookup: CDR1 SGHDT, CDR2 YYEEEE. V shed 1 base and J shed 3 bases, with 11 bases lying between them. CDR3 DNA: TGTGCCAGCAGCTTGCGGGGGATAGACAAAAACATTCAGTACTTC. It is translated as CASSLRGIDKNIQYF.

This rearrangement joins TRBV11-3 to TRBJ1-1, with 7 bases matching TRBD1. V was clipped by 5 bases and J by 3 bases; unmatched bases: 3. Germline V CDR1 and CDR2: SGHNT, YENEEA. CDR3 size: 13 residues. The CDR3 nucleotides are TGTGCCAGCAGCCGGGACAGTTACACTGAAGCTTTCTTT. Translated, it gives CASSRDSYTEAFF. The complete variable domain, with remaining parts taken from reference TRBV11-3 and TRBJ1-1, reads EAGVVQSPRYKIIEKKQPVAFWCNPISGHNTLYWYLQNLGQGPELLIRYENEEAVDDSQLPKDRFSAERLKGVDSTLKIQPAELGDSAVYLCASSRDSYTEAFFGQGTRLTVV.

The chain combines TRBV27 with TRBJ1-6; D ambiguous. Trimming took 6 bases from V and 0 from J, leaving 12 bases between them. The CDR3 runs to 16 residues. Germline values: CDR1 MNHEY, CDR2 SMNVEV (reference sequence). CDR3 bases: TGTGCCAGCAGGCCAAAGTTCAGCTCCTATAATTCACCCCTCCACTTT. The encoded protein is CASRPKFSSYNSPLHF.

The gene calls are TRBV2 and TRBJ2-6, with a tentative D call TRBD1 (5 bases). The CDR3 loop spans 15 amino acids. The ends were cut back, 4 bases at V and 2 bases at J, with 9 bases in the middle. Germline V gene sequence: CDR1 SNHLY, CDR2 FYNNEI. The chain's CDR3 is CASSVEGAGANVLTF. In nucleotides, the CDR3 is TGTGCCAGCAGTGTCGAAGGGGCTGGGGCCAACGTCCTGACTTTC.

The rearrangement links TRBV5-5 to TRBJ2-3, with D possibly matching TRBD1 (6 bases). The germline V and J ends were trimmed by 1 base and 2 bases, with 20 bases remaining between them. The germline V gene encodes CDR1 SGHKS and CDR2 YYEKEE (reference sequence). The CDR3 spans 18 residues. The CDR3 coding sequence is TGTGCCAGCAGCTTGTGGGACACATCTGGGGTATCCACAGATACGCAGTATTTT. Its translation is CASSLWDTSGVSTDTQYF.

CDR3 bases: TGTGCCAGCAGCTTGAAAACAGGGGCCTTTGAAAAACTGTTTTTT. Residues: CASSLKTGAFEKLFF. The V gene is TRBV5-5, the J gene TRBJ1-4; 7 nucleotides line up with TRBD1. In germline, CDR1 is SGHKS, CDR2 YYEKEE (reference sequence). This CDR3 is built from 15 residues. Germline trimming cut 1 base from V and 7 bases from J; bases unmatched to any gene: 7.

V and J are TRBV18 and TRBJ2-7, with TRBD1 as a possible D gene (6 bases). Germline assignment: CDR1 KGHSH and CDR2 LQKENI. CDR3 length equals 15 residues. V dropped 3 bases and J dropped 3 bases, with 15 bases sitting between them. CDR3 amino acids: CASSPPGTPNYEQYF. For the CDR3, the DNA is TGTGCCAGCTCACCCCCCGGGACACCGAACTACGAGCAGTACTTC.

The gene calls are TRBV7-9 and TRBJ2-3; 9 nucleotides match TRBD2. V dropped 5 bases and J dropped 0; count of bases not matched to a gene: 3. CDR3 size: 15 residues. The V gene's germline CDR1 is SEHNR and CDR2 FQNEAQ (reference sequence). The chain's CDR3 is CASSRTSGSTDTQYF. The CDR3 DNA reads TGTGCCAGCAGCCGAACTAGCGGGAGCACAGATACGCAGTATTTT. Using reference TRBV7-9 and TRBJ2-3 for the parts outside the CDR3, the full variable domain is DTGVSQNPRHKITKRGQNVTFRCDPISEHNRLYWYRQTLGQGPEFLTYFQNEAQLEKSRLLSDRFSAERPKGSFSTLEIQRTEQGDSAMYLCASSRTSGSTDTQYFGPGTRLTVL.

V and J are TRBV27 and TRBJ2-3; weak D call: TRBD2 (5 bases). Per the germline V gene, CDR1 is MNHEY and CDR2 is SMNVEV (reference sequence). Trimming cost V 7 bases and J 0 bases, with 8 bases left between them. This CDR3 comprises 13 residues. The CDR3 nucleotides read TGTGCCAGCAAAGCGGCTAGCACAGATACGCAGTATTTT. This gives the protein CASKAASTDTQYF.

The genes are TRBV7-3 and TRBJ2-3; 12 bases are shared with TRBD2. The CDR3 length is 18 residues. Germline trimming cut 2 bases from V and 4 bases from J; bases unmatched to any gene: 10. CDR1 and CDR2 from the germline V gene are SGHTA and FQGTGA. CDR3 sequence reads: CASSLVASGRGAADTQYF. The DNA of the CDR3 is TGTGCCAGCAGCTTAGTGGCTAGCGGGAGGGGTGCGGCAGATACGCAGTATTTT.

This clone was detected only once. This chain links TRBV6-5 with TRBJ2-7; TRBD1 matches 8 bases. The CDR3 sequence is 14 residues long. Germline V gene sequence: CDR1 MNHEY, CDR2 SVGAGI. Losses at the gene ends were 5 bases for V and 4 bases for J; bases not matched to a gene: 7. Here the CDR3 reads CASSQWGQDYEQYF. DNA for the CDR3: TGTGCCAGCAGTCAATGGGGACAGGATTACGAGCAGTACTTC.

The V gene is TRBV7-3, the J gene TRBJ1-1; D gene unclear. Trimming stripped 5 bases from V and 2 bases from J, with 12 bases between. Germline V CDR1 and CDR2: SGHTA, FQGTGA. CDR3 length: 14 amino acids. As DNA, the CDR3 is TGTGCCAGCAGCCCCCACGGGAGTAACACTGAAGCTTTCTTT. Translated, it gives CASSPHGSNTEAFF.